Sequencing of this TCR beta chain was carried out in a study of cytomegalovirus exposure and HLA in healthy donors. Study-wide context: The platform used for the approximately 130 validation repertoires matched that of the roughly 720 first-cohort repertoires, a later analysis reported.

Sequencing used immunoSEQ multiplex PCR; TCRdb keeps in-frame clones, though not all of them. The table has more than 300,000 clones, 86% seen once. A roughly 120-subject validation cohort, separate from the approximately 700-subject first cohort, supplied the donors. The V gene's germline CDR1 is LNHNV and CDR2 YYDKDF (reference sequence). V shed 0 bases and J shed 0 bases, with 12 bases lying between them. The CDR3 covers 16 residues. The V call is TRBV15, the J call TRBJ2-7, with D possibly being TRBD2 (6 bases). The TCR comes from a woman aged 18-35 years in good health and CMV-seronegative. The sequenced sample consisted of PBMCs. Here the CDR3 reads CATSRDREIRSYEQYF. The CDR3 coding sequence is TGTGCCACCAGCAGAGATCGGGAGATCCGCTCCTACGAGCAGTACTTC.